This T cell receptor (beta chain) was sequenced during a study of CD4+ T cells in melanoma. Study conclusions and caveats: A reported correlation linked neoantigen-specific CD4+ T cells to CD8+, macrophage and B cell function. Neoantigen-specific CD4+ T cells in melanoma reportedly had diverse differentiation states.

Looked up from germline, CDR1 is ENHRY and CDR2 is SYGVKD. The junction had 4 bases not matched to a gene; V was cut back by 3 bases and J by 1 base. This CDR3 is 16 amino acids long. A word on this clone: The antigen remains unidentified.

Data came from immunoSEQ multiplex PCR; TCRdb stores just in-frame clones and leaves some out. Counted here are around 55,000 clones, more than 60% occurring once; the ten biggest clones make up 4.8%. The receptor's source is a human donor with melanoma. The rearrangement uses TRBV10-3 and TRBJ1-3, with TRBD1 matching over 9 bases. Sequencing input: tumor tissue. The DNA of the CDR3 is TGTGCCATCAGTGAAGGACAGGGGAGGTCTGGAAACACCATATATTTT. It yields the protein CAISEGQGRSGNTIYF.